This TCR beta chain was found in a study of blood T cell repertoires in COVID-19. Some clones are missing from TCRdb's copy, which holds only in-frame ones; the method was immunoSEQ multiplex PCR. Among around 310,000 clones listed, over 75% were seen once. There are 16 residues in the CDR3. This sequence joins TRBV21-1 and TRBJ2-5; TRBD2 is the table's D call, not checked against the DNA. TRBV21-1 is a documented pseudogene. What was sequenced was PBMCs or T cells enriched from blood (not recorded which). The receptor was isolated from a young man who had recovered from COVID-19. CDR3 nucleotides: TGTGCCAGCAGCTCCCCGGAGCGGGGGGGCGGAGAGACCCAGTACTTC. Its protein is CASSSPERGGGETQYF.